Presented here are 9 T cell receptor beta chains from one specimen sequenced in a study of cytomegalovirus exposure and HLA in healthy donors (dated by TCRdb to 2016 to 2017). Libraries were built with the immunoSEQ multiplex PCR assay. The multiplex PCR relied on a mix of 60 forward primers for TCR Vbeta segments and 13 reverse primers for TCR Jbeta segments. TCRdb limited this immuneACCESS table to in-frame rearrangements with V and J called. A share of clones is missing; checked studies link under half to unresolved V genes, and the rest is unexplained. Present in this sample are about 170,000 clones, over 60% of which were seen just once. The top ten clones comprise approximately 1.4% of the sample. The sample was PBMCs. These receptors were obtained from a girl between 10 and 17 years old in good health and CMV-seronegative.

The chain joins TRBV4-1 to TRBJ2-7; TRBD2 matches 8 bases. Germline V lookup: CDR1 MGHRA, CDR2 YSYEKL. The CDR3 contains 14 residues. Trimming at V came to 4 bases and at J to 3 bases, leaving 5 bases not matched to a gene. CDR3 sequence (DNA): TGCGCCAGCAGCCTGGACGGGGGGGACTACGAGCAGTACTTC. Translation gives CASSLDGGDYEQYF.

The chain combines TRBV5-1 with TRBJ2-3; 9 bases align to TRBD2. The ends lost 3 bases at V and 4 bases at J; junction bases unmatched: 3. Germline CDR1 reads SGHRS; CDR2 reads YFSETQ. This CDR3 has 14 residues. The CDR3 spells CASSWGLASDTQYF. DNA of the CDR3: TGCGCCAGCAGCTGGGGACTAGCCTCAGATACGCAGTATTTT.

This clone was seen only a few times. The V gene is TRBV19, the J gene TRBJ1-1; D ambiguous. With 0 bases removed from V and 6 bases from J, the gap between germline ends came to 20 bases. CDR3 length: 17 amino acids. Germline CDR1 is LNHDA and CDR2 is SQIVND (reference sequence). CDR3 bases: TGTGCCAGTAGTATAGAATCAGGAGGGAGCTGGAGTGCTGAAGCTTTCTTT. Protein product: CASSIESGGSWSAEAFF.

The chain uses TRBV7-9 and TRBJ1-4; no clear D. Germline V lookup: CDR1 SEHNR, CDR2 FQNEAQ (reference sequence). Trimming cost V 5 bases and J 3 bases, with 13 bases left between them. The CDR3 consists of 15 residues. The CDR3 DNA reads TGTGCCAGCAGCACCGGTGGGCAGTCTAATGAAAAACTGTTTTTT. Its protein product is CASSTGGQSNEKLFF.

This clone was seen more than once but under ten times. The rearrangement joins TRBV14 to TRBJ1-2; 11 bases map to TRBD1. V was clipped by 4 bases and J by 7 bases; unmatched bases: 2. Germline assignment: CDR1 SGHDN and CDR2 FVKESK. The CDR3 is 13 amino acids. The CDR3 DNA reads TGTGCCAGCAGCCGGACAGGGGGCCTTGGCTACACCTTC. It is translated as CASSRTGGLGYTF.

The V call is TRBV19, the J call TRBJ2-2; tentative D call: TRBD1 (6 bases). Trimming cost V 8 bases and J 1 base, with 11 bases left between them. The CDR3 has 14 amino acids. Germline CDR1 reads LNHDA; CDR2 reads SQIVND (reference sequence). CDR3 sequence reads: CASYRGQNTGELFF. The CDR3 DNA reads as TGTGCCAGTTACCGGGGACAGAACACCGGGGAGCTGTTTTTT.

J is TRBJ1-4 and V is TRBV7-3, with D hard to call. Trimming stripped 5 bases from V and 4 bases from J, with 8 bases between. The V gene's germline CDR1 is SGHTA and CDR2 FQGTGA. The CDR3 is 13 residues long. The CDR3 sequence is CASSPGSNEKLFF. In DNA form, the CDR3 reads TGTGCCAGCAGCCCGGGGAGTAATGAAAAACTGTTTTTT.

The CDR3 DNA reads TGTGCCAGCAGTGAAGCGTCAGGGGGCTGGACAGATACGCAGTATTTT. Protein product: CASSEASGGWTDTQYF. This chain uses TRBV2 with TRBJ2-3; 8 bases are shared with TRBD1. The CDR3 covers 16 residues. V was pared by 0 bases and J by 3 bases, with 5 bases of the junction left unmatched. Germline V CDR1 and CDR2: SNHLY, FYNNEI.

This chain connects TRBV7-9 to TRBJ1-2, with TRBD1 matching over 8 bases. V gave up 3 bases and J gave up 9 bases; unmatched junction bases: 6. The CDR3 covers 13 residues. Per the germline V gene, CDR1 is SEHNR and CDR2 is FQNEAQ (reference sequence). CDR3 coding DNA: TGTGCCAGCAGCTTGCCAGGGGGCTTGAGCTACACCTTC. Translated: CASSLPGGLSYTF.